Listed here are 5 T cell receptor beta chains from one sample, sequenced in a study of shared clonotypes between healthy human individuals. Naive CD8 cells, CD45RO-negative and positively selected for CCR7, excluded terminally differentiated effector memory CD45RA+ cells. TCRdb's table, derived via immunoSEQ multiplex PCR, lists solely in-frame clones and lacks some. In the table there are roughly 1,800,000 clones, approximately 94% of which are singletons. Specimen: naive CD8+ T cells sorted from blood. The receptors originated from a man in his late teens or twenties in good health.

In its sample, this clone was seen once. This rearrangement joins TRBV4-1 to TRBJ2-6, with TRBD1 identical over 8 bases. V shed 1 base and J 0 bases; nucleotides not matched to a gene: 5. Germline values: CDR1 MGHRA, CDR2 YSYEKL. The CDR3 has 18 residues. In DNA form, the CDR3 reads TGCGCCAGCAGCCAAGGGCAGGGGGCGGTCTCTGGGGCCAACGTCCTGACTTTC. Residues: CASSQGQGAVSGANVLTF.

This clone has just one count. The chain couples TRBV27 to TRBJ1-4; 7 nucleotides agree with TRBD1. CDR1 and CDR2 from the germline V gene are MNHEY and SMNVEV (reference sequence). The CDR3 is 14 residues long. Losses at the gene ends were 2 bases for V and 6 bases for J; bases not matched to a gene: 3. The CDR3 loop reads CASSLRGPDEKLFF. CDR3 sequence (DNA): TGTGCCAGCAGTTTAAGGGGGCCGGATGAAAAACTGTTTTTT.

CDR3 nucleotides: TGTGCCAGCAGTTTATGGGGACAGGCTGGGAACACTGAAGCTTTCTTT. Translation gives CASSLWGQAGNTEAFF. The rearrangement links TRBV28 to TRBJ1-1; 8 bases are a match to TRBD1. The J segment lost 1 base and the V segment lost 0 bases, leaving 4 bases of the junction unmatched. Germline-derived CDR1 and CDR2 are MDHEN and SYDVKM. The CDR3 consists of 16 residues.

The chain recombines TRBV6-6 with TRBJ1-1; D not resolved. The V gene's germline CDR1 is MNHNY and CDR2 SVGAGI (reference sequence). The CDR3 extends over 14 amino acids. Trimming removed 4 bases from V and 1 base from J, with 10 bases in between. Here the CDR3 DNA reads TGTGCCAGCAGTTCCGAGACCGGGAACACTGAAGCTTTCTTT. Its translation: CASSSETGNTEAFF.

This chain links TRBV15 with TRBJ2-3; D is undetermined. From germline, CDR1 is LNHNV and CDR2 YYDKDF (reference sequence). The CDR3 has 13 residues. V shed 3 bases and J shed 6 bases, with 10 bases lying between them. Here the CDR3 reads CATSRDRLDTQYF. CDR3 coding DNA: TGTGCCACCAGCAGGGACCGTCTGGATACGCAGTATTTT.